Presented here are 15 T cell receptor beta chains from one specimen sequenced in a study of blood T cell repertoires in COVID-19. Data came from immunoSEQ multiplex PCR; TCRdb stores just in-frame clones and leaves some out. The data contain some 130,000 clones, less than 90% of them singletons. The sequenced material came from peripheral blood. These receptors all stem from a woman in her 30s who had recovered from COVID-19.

The DNA of the CDR3 is TGCGCCAGCAGCCTCACGGGGCGGGATACCTACAATGAGCAGTTCTTC. Amino acid sequence: CASSLTGRDTYNEQFF. This chain uses TRBV5-1 with TRBJ2-1, with a tentative D call TRBD2 (6 bases). Germline values: CDR1 SGHRS, CDR2 YFSETQ. Trimming pared 4 bases from V and 2 bases from J, leaving 16 bases between. The CDR3 runs 16 residues.

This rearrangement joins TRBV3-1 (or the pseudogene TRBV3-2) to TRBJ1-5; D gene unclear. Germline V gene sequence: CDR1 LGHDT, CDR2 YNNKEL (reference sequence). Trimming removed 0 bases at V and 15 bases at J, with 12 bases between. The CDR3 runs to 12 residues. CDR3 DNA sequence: TGTGCCAGCAGCCAAGATTACTCCTCCTTGCATTTT. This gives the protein CASSQDYSSLHF.

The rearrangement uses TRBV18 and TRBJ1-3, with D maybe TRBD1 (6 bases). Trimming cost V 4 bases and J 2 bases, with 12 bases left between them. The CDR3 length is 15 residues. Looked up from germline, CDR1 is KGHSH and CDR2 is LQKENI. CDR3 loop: CASSQTGLTGNTIYF. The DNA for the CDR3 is TGTGCCAGCTCACAAACAGGGTTGACTGGAAACACCATATATTTT.

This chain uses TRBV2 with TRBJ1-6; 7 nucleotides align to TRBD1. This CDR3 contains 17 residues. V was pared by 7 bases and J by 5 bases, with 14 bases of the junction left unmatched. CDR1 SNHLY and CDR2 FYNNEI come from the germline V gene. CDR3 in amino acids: CASKRADRVGNNSPLHF. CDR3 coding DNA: TGTGCCAGCAAAAGGGCCGACAGGGTCGGGAATAATTCACCCCTCCACTTT. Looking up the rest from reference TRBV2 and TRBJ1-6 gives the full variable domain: EPEVTQTPSHQVTQMGQEVILRCVPISNHLYFYWYRQILGQKVEFLVSFYNNEISEKSEIFDDQFSVERPDGSNFTLKIRSTKLEDSAMYFCASKRADRVGNNSPLHFGNGTRLTVT.

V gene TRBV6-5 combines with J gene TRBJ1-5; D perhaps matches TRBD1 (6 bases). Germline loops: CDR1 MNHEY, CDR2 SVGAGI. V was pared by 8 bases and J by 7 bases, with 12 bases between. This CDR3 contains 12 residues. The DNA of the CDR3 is TGTGCCAGCCAAGGACAGCTCCAGCCCCAGCATTTT. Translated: CASQGQLQPQHF.

CDR3: CASSGDVTGVHTEAFF. The CDR3 DNA is TGTGCCAGCAGCGGAGACGTCACAGGAGTTCACACTGAAGCTTTCTTT. The chain is built from TRBV11-1 and TRBJ1-1, with D tentatively TRBD1 (5 bases). The CDR3 loop spans 16 amino acids. Deletions cut 5 bases from V and 3 bases from J, with 19 bases between. CDR1 is SGHAT, CDR2 FQDESV, per germline (reference sequence).

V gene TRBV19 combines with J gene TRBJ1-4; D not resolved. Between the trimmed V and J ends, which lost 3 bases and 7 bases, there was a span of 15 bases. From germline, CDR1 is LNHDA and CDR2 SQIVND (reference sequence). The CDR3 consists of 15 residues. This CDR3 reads CASSIVAGKVEKLFF. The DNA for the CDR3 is TGTGCCAGTAGTATTGTAGCGGGCAAGGTTGAAAAACTGTTTTTT.

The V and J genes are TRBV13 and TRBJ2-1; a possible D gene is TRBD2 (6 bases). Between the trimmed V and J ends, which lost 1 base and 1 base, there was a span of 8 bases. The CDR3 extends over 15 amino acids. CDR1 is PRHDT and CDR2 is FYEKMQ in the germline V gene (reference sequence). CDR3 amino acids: CASSLVGGSYNEQFF. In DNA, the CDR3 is TGTGCCAGCAGCTTAGTCGGGGGTTCCTACAATGAGCAGTTCTTC. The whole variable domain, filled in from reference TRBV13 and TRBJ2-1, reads AAGVIQSPRHLIKEKRETATLKCYPIPRHDTVYWYQQGPGQDPQFLISFYEKMQSDKGSIPDRFSAQQFSDYHSELNMSSLELGDSALYFCASSLVGGSYNEQFFGPGTRLTVL.

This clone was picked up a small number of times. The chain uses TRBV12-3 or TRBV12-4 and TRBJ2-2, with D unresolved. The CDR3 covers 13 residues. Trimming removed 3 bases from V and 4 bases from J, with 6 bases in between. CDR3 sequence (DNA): TGTGCCAGCAGTTTGACAACCACCGGGGAGCTGTTTTTT. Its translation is CASSLTTTGELFF.

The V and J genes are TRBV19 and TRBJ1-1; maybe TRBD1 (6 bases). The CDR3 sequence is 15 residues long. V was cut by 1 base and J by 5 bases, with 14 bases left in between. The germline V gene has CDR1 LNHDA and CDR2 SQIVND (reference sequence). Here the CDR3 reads CASSIGGLRGTEAFF. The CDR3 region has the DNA TGTGCCAGTAGTATAGGGGGGCTGCGTGGTACTGAAGCTTTCTTT.

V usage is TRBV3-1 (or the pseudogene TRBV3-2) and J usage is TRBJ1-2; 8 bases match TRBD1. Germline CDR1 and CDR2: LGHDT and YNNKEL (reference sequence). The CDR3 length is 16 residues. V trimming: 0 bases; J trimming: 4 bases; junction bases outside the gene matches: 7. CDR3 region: CASSQDWTGTFYGYTF. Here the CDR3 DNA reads TGTGCCAGCAGCCAAGATTGGACAGGGACCTTCTATGGCTACACCTTC.

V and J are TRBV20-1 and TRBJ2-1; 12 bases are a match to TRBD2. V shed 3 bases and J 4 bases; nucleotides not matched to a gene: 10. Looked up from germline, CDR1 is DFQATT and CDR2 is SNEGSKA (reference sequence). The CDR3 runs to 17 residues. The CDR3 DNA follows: TGCAGTGCTAGTGGACTAGCGGGAACGAACTTTTACAATGAGCAGTTCTTC. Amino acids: CSASGLAGTNFYNEQFF.

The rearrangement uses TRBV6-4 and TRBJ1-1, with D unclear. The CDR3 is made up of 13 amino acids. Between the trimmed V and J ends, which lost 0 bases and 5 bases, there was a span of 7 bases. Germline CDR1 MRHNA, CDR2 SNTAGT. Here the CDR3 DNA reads TGTGCCAGCAGTGACTCAGAACAGACTGAAGCTTTCTTT. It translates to CASSDSEQTEAFF.

For the CDR3, the DNA is TGTGCCACCCGAGACAGAACTTCTGGAAACACCATATATTTT. Translation gives CATRDRTSGNTIYF. The chain recombines TRBV11-1 with TRBJ1-3, with D possibly TRBD1 on 5 matching bases. The ends were cut back, 10 bases at V and 1 base at J, with 14 bases in the middle. The CDR3 runs to 14 residues. The germline V gene has CDR1 SGHAT and CDR2 FQDESV (reference sequence).

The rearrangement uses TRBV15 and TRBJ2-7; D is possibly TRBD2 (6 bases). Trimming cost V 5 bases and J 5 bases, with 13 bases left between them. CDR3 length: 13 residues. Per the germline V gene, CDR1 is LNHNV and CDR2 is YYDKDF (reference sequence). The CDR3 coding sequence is TGTGCCACCAGCGTCCGGGGGTCCCACGAGCAGTACTTC. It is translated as CATSVRGSHEQYF.